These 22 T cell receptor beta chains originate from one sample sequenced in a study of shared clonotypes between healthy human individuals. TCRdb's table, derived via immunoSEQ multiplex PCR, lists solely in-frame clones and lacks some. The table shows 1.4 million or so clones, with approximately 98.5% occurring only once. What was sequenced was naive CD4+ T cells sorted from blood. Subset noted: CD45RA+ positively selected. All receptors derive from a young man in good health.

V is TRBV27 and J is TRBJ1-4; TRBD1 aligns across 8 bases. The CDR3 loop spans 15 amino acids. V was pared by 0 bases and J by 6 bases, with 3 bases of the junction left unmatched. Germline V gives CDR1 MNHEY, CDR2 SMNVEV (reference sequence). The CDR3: CASSLSRQGHEKLFF. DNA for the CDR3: TGTGCCAGCAGTTTATCGAGACAGGGGCATGAAAAACTGTTTTTT.

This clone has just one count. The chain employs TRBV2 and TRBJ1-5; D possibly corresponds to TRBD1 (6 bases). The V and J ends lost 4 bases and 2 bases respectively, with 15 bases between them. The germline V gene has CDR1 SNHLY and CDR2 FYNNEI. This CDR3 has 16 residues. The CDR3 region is CASSVRGPGGNQPQHF. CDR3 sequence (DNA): TGTGCCAGCAGTGTACGGGGGCCTGGAGGCAATCAGCCCCAGCATTTT.

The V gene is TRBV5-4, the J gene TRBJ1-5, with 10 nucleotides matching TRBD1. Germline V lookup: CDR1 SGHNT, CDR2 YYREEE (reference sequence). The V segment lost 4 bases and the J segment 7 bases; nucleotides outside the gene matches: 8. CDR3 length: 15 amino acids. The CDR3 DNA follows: TGTGCCAGCAGCGCAGGGACAGGGGCTATGCAGCCCCAGCATTTT. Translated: CASSAGTGAMQPQHF.

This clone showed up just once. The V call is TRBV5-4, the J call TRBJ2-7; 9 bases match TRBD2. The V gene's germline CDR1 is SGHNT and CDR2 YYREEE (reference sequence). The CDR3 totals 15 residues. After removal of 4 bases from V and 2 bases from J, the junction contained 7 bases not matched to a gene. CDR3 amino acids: CASSALAGLAYEQYF. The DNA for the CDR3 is TGTGCCAGCAGCGCGCTAGCGGGACTGGCCTACGAGCAGTACTTC.

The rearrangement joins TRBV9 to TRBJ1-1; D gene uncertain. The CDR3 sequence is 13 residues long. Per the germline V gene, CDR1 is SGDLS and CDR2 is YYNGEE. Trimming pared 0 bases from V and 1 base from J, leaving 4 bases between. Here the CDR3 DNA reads TGTGCCAGCAGCGTAGTTTCGAACACTGAAGCTTTCTTT. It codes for CASSVVSNTEAFF.

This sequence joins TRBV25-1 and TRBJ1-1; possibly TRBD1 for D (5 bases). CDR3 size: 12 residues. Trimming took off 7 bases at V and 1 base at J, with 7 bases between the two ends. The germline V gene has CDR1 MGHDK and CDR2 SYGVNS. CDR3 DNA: TGTGCCAGCATCGGGACGAACACTGAAGCTTTCTTT. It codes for CASIGTNTEAFF. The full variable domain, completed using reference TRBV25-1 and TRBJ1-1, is EADIYQTPRYLVIGTGKKITLECSQTMGHDKMYWYQQDPGMELHLIHYSYGVNSTEKGDLSSESTVSRIRTEHFPLTLESARPSHTSQYLCASIGTNTEAFFGQGTRLTVV.

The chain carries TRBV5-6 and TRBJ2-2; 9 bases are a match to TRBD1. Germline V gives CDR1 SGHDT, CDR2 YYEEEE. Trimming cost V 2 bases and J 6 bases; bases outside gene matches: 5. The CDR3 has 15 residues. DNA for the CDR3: TGTGCCAGCAGCTTCCGGGACAGGGCTTCCGGGGAGCTGTTTTTT. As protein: CASSFRDRASGELFF.

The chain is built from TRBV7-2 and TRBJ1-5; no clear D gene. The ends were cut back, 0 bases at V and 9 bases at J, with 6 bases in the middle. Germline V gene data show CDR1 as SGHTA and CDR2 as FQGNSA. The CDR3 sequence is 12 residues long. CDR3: CASSLAVGPQHF. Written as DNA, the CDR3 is TGTGCCAGCAGCTTAGCAGTCGGGCCCCAGCATTTT.

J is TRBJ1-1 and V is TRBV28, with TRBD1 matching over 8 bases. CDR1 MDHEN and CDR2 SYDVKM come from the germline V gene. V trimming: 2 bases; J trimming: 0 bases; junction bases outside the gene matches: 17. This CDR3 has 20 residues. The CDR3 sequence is CASSLARPRGRVDMNTEAFF. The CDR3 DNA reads TGTGCCAGCAGTTTAGCCCGTCCCAGGGGGCGAGTTGATATGAACACTGAAGCTTTCTTT.

CDR3 protein: CAISLAGPNNEQFF. The CDR3 region has the DNA TGTGCCATCAGCCTAGCGGGGCCTAACAATGAGCAGTTCTTC. The V call is TRBV10-3, the J call TRBJ2-1; 9 nucleotides align to TRBD2. This CDR3 contains 14 residues. The germline CDR1 and CDR2 sequences are ENHRY and SYGVKD. The V gene end was trimmed by 6 bases and the J gene end by 5 bases; junction bases not matched to a gene: 5.

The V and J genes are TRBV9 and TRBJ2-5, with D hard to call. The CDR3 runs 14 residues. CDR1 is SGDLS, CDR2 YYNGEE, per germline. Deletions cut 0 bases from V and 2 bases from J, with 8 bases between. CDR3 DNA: TGTGCCAGCAGCGTAGCCGGAATACAAGAGACCCAGTACTTC. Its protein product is CASSVAGIQETQYF.

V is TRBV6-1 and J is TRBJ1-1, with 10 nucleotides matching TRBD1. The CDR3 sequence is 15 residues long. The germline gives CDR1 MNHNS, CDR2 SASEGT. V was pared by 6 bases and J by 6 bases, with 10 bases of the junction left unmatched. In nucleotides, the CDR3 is TGTGCCAGCAGCCCCATCGGACAGGGGGAAGCTGAAGCTTTCTTT. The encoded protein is CASSPIGQGEAEAFF.

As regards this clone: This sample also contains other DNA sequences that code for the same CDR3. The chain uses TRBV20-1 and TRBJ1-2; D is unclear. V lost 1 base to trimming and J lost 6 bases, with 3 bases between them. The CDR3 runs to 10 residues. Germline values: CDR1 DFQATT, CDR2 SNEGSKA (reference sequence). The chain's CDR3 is CSARGNGYTF. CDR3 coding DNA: TGCAGTGCTAGAGGCAATGGCTACACCTTC.

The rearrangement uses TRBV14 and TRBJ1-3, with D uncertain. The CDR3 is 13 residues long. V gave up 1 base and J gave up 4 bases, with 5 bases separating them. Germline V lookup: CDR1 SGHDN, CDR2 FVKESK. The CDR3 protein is CASSQVRGNTIYF. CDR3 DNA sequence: TGTGCCAGCAGCCAAGTTAGGGGAAACACCATATATTTT.

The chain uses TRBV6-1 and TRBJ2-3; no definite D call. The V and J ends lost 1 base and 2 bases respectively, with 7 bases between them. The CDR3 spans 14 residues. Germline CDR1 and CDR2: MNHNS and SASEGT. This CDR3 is CASSEVGFTDTQYF. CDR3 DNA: TGTGCCAGCAGTGAAGTAGGGTTCACAGATACGCAGTATTTT.

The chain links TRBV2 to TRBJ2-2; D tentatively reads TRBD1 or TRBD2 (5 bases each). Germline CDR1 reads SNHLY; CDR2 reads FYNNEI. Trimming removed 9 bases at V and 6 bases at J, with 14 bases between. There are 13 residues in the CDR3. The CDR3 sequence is CARGTTRSGELFF. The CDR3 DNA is TGTGCCAGGGGGACCACGAGGTCCGGGGAGCTGTTTTTT.

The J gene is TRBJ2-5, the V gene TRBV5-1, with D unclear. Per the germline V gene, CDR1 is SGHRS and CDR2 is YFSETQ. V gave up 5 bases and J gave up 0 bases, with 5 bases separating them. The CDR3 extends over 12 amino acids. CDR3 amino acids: CASRVDQETQYF. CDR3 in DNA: TGCGCCAGCAGGGTAGACCAAGAGACCCAGTACTTC.

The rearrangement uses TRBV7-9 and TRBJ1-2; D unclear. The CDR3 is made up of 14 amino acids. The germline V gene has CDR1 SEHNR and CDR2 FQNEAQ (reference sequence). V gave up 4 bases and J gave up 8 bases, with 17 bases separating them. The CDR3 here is CASSYPSEINGYTF. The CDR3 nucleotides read TGTGCCAGCAGCTATCCCTCCGAGATAAACGGCTACACCTTC.

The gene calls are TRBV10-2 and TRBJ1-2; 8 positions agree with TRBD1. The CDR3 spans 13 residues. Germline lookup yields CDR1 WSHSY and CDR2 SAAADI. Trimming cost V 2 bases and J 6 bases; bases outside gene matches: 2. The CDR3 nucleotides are TGCGCCAGCAGTGAGGCAGGGGGCAATGGCTACACCTTC. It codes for CASSEAGGNGYTF.

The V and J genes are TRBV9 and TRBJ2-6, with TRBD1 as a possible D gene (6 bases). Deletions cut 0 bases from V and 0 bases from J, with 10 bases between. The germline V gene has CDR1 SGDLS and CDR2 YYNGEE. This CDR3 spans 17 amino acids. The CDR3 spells CASSVGTVYSGANVLTF. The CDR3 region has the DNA TGTGCCAGCAGCGTAGGGACAGTCTACTCTGGGGCCAACGTCCTGACTTTC.

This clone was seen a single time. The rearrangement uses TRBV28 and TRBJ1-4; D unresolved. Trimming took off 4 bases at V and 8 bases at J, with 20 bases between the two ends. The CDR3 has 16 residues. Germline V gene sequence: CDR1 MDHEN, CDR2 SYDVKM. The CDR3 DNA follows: TGTGCCAGCAGTTCACCATCCGGGATTGCCAAAGAAAAACTGTTTTTT. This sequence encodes CASSSPSGIAKEKLFF.

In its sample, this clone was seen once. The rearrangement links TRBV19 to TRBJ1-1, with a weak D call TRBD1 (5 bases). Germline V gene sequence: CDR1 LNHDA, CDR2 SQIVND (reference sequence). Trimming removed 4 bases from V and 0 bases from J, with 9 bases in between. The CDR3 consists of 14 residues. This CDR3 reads CASSKGDVNTEAFF. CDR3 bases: TGTGCCAGTAGTAAAGGGGATGTGAACACTGAAGCTTTCTTT.